This entry lists 28 T cell receptor beta chains sequenced from one sample in a study of T cells in Graves' hyperthyroidism and ophthalmopathy. Using RNA transcripts as the source, TCR beta CDR3 regions were amplified. A first-round RT-PCR of the TCR CDR3 used the HTBI primer set. TCRdb reanalysed the multiplex PCR reads using MiXCR and keeps one entry per CDR3 protein. The data hold about 600,000 distinct CDR3 sequences, with 14% observed a single time. Sequenced: blood. The receptors stem from a woman younger than 35 with Graves' ophthalmopathy.

Regarding this clonotype: A read error may be the cause here, since a much bigger clone is one base away. The rearrangement links TRBV7-8 to TRBJ1-4, with TRBD1 as a possible D gene (6 bases). Trimming removed 6 bases from V and 6 bases from J, with 17 bases in between. Germline lookup yields CDR1 SGHVS and CDR2 FQNEAQ. This CDR3 is 15 amino acids long. CDR3 bases: TGTGCCAGCAGAAGTAACGGGGGGCTTGATGAAAAACTGTTTTTT. Encoded protein: CASRSNGGLDEKLFF.

This sequence joins TRBV7-2 and TRBJ2-2; a weak D match, TRBD1 (6 bases). Germline loops: CDR1 SGHTA, CDR2 FQGNSA. This CDR3 region has 22 residues. Trimming pared 2 bases from V and 0 bases from J, leaving 28 bases between. The CDR3 DNA reads TGTGCCAGCAGCTTACCCGTGGGGGCAGAAAGCGCAGAAATCGCGAACACCGGGGAGCTGTTTTTT. This translates into CASSLPVGAESAEIANTGELFF.

This clonotype was picked up many times. The J gene is TRBJ2-1, the V gene TRBV28; D is undetermined. Germline CDR1 is MDHEN and CDR2 is SYDVKM. The CDR3 extends over 15 amino acids. Trimming left V 6 bases short and J 6 bases short, with 18 bases between. DNA for the CDR3: TGTGCCAGCAGGCCTGCCTCGCCCTCGGGCAATGAGCAGTTCTTC. It codes for CASRPASPSGNEQFF.

Of note for this clonotype: A read error may produce the germline difference seen at one junction end. This chain uses TRBV7-9 with TRBJ2-7; D possibly uses TRBD1 or TRBD2 (5 bases each). In germline, CDR1 is SEHNR, CDR2 FQNEAQ (reference sequence). This CDR3 has 13 residues. In DNA, the CDR3 is TGTGCCAGCAGGCCGGGACCGGGCTACCAGCAGTACTTC. It specifies CASRPGPGYQQYF. The whole variable domain, filled in from reference TRBV7-9 and TRBJ2-7, reads DTGVSQNPRHKITKRGQNVTFRCDPISEHNRLYWYRQTLGQGPEFLTYFQNEAQLEKSRLLSDRFSAERPKGSFSTLEIQRTEQGDSAMYLCASRPGPGYQQYFGPGTRLTVT.

The sample holds many counts of this clonotype. The gene calls are TRBV12-3 or TRBV12-4 and TRBJ1-5, with 10 bases fitting TRBD1. Germline trimming cut 5 bases from V and 4 bases from J; bases unmatched to any gene: 5. This CDR3 contains 15 residues. CDR3 nucleotides: TGTGCCAGCAGTGATCCGGGACAGGGGAATCAGCCCCAGCATTTT. This sequence encodes CASSDPGQGNQPQHF.

A word on this clonotype: A read error may be the cause here, since a much bigger clone is one base away. The chain links TRBV7-9 to TRBJ2-1, with D uncertain. The CDR3 has 16 amino acids. V was shortened by 5 bases and J by 2 bases, with 16 bases between the two germline ends. The germline V gene has CDR1 SEHNR and CDR2 FQNEAQ (reference sequence). Written as DNA, the CDR3 is TGTGCCAGCAGCCCCACCGGCAGTCTCCCCTACAATGAGCAGTTCTTC. Translating gives CASSPTGSLPYNEQFF.

This clonotype was observed a handful of times. This sequence joins TRBV5-8 and TRBJ2-3, with D maybe TRBD2 (6 bases). CDR1 is SGHTS and CDR2 is YDEGEE in the germline V gene. Trimming cost V 2 bases and J 5 bases, with 15 bases left between them. This CDR3 comprises 15 residues. In DNA form, the CDR3 reads TGTGCCAGCAGCTTCACCGGGAGTCACGGAGATACGCAGTATTTT. Protein sequence: CASSFTGSHGDTQYF.

This clonotype has a single count. Given a much more abundant clone one base away, this may be a read error. The rearrangement links TRBV5-6 to TRBJ1-6; D not certain. Germline CDR1 is SGHDT and CDR2 is YYEEEE. V was shortened by 4 bases and J by 11 bases, with 16 bases between the two germline ends. The CDR3 sequence is 14 residues long. CDR3 residues: CASSHDRSGPPLHF. CDR3 in DNA: TGTGCCAGCAGCCACGACCGTAGCGGGCCACCCCTCCACTTT.

A few counts support this clonotype. The chain employs TRBV3-1 and TRBJ2-2; tentatively, D is TRBD1 (5 bases). The CDR3 is 16 residues long. The germline CDR1 and CDR2 sequences are LGHDT and YNNKEL (reference sequence). The V and J ends lost 0 bases and 8 bases respectively, with 16 bases between them. The CDR3 loop reads CASSQDETNQGGELFF. The DNA for the CDR3 is TGTGCCAGCAGCCAAGATGAGACCAACCAGGGAGGGGAGCTGTTTTTT.

This clonotype was seen more than once but under ten times. CDR3 sequence: CASSLGPPGELFF. The CDR3 DNA reads TGTGCCAGCAGTTTGGGGCCACCCGGGGAGCTGTTTTTT. The chain uses TRBV12-3 or TRBV12-4 and TRBJ2-2, with TRBD1 as a possible D gene (5 bases). V shed 3 bases and J shed 6 bases, with 8 bases lying between them. The CDR3 sequence is 13 residues long.

This clonotype was detected many times. The chain is built from TRBV7-8 and TRBJ2-3; 12 positions match TRBD2. Trimming removed 5 bases from V and 4 bases from J; junction bases left unmatched: 7. Germline lookup yields CDR1 SGHVS and CDR2 FQNEAQ. This CDR3 is 16 amino acids long. Here the CDR3 reads CASSRRRLAGADTQYF. CDR3 nucleotides: TGTGCCAGCAGCCGACGGAGACTAGCGGGAGCAGATACGCAGTATTTT.

The CDR3 sequence: CASSLGRRGLAGGPGAPYEQYF. CDR3 nucleotide sequence: TGTGCCAGCAGTTTGGGTCGACGGGGGTTAGCGGGAGGGCCCGGGGCCCCCTACGAGCAGTACTTC. This chain joins TRBV6-9 and TRBJ2-7; TRBD2 aligns across 11 bases. Germline-derived CDR1 and CDR2 are MNHGY and SVAAGI. The V and J ends lost 4 bases and 2 bases, in that order; junction bases with no gene match: 25. This CDR3 contains 22 residues.

This clonotype has ten or more counts. The CDR3 loop reads CASSFPQGHTEAFF. In DNA form, the CDR3 reads TGTGCCAGCAGCTTTCCCCAGGGCCACACTGAAGCTTTCTTT. The chain uses TRBV11-2 and TRBJ1-1, with TRBD1 as a possible D gene (5 bases). V shed 3 bases and J shed 3 bases, with 11 bases lying between them. The CDR3 length is 14 residues. Germline CDR1 is SGHAT and CDR2 is FQNNGV.

This clonotype appeared many times. V usage is TRBV11-2 and J usage is TRBJ2-7; D might be TRBD2 (6 bases). This CDR3 has 13 amino acids. Deletions cut 5 bases from V and 2 bases from J, with 10 bases between. The germline gives CDR1 SGHAT, CDR2 FQNNGV. The CDR3 region has the DNA TGTGCCAGCAGCCTCGGACTACCCTACGAGCAGTACTTC. This translates into CASSLGLPYEQYF.

This clonotype showed up just a few times. The V gene is TRBV27, the J gene TRBJ2-1, with 13 nucleotides matching TRBD2. The CDR3 runs 15 residues. Germline values: CDR1 MNHEY, CDR2 SMNVEV (reference sequence). V lost 4 bases to trimming and J lost 8 bases; unmatched junction nucleotides: 5. The DNA of the CDR3 is TGTGCCAGCAGTTGGGGACTAGCGGGAACTTATGAGCAGTTCTTC. The encoded protein is CASSWGLAGTYEQFF.

The sample holds many counts of this clonotype. The J gene is TRBJ1-2, the V gene TRBV14; 7 bases are shared with TRBD1. V lost 3 bases to trimming and J lost 2 bases; unmatched junction nucleotides: 15. Germline lookup yields CDR1 SGHDN and CDR2 FVKESK. The CDR3 contains 18 residues. DNA of the CDR3: TGTGCCAGCAGCCAGGGAGAATTCGGGACAGTTGTCAACTATGGCTACACCTTC. Translated: CASSQGEFGTVVNYGYTF.

This clonotype was seen ten or more times. The chain joins TRBV12-3 or TRBV12-4 to TRBJ1-1, with unresolved D. The CDR3 consists of 13 residues. V was shortened by 6 bases and J by 4 bases, with 12 bases between the two germline ends. Written as DNA, the CDR3 is TGTGCCAGCAGAGACGTTTCCCCCACTGAAGCTTTCTTT. Protein: CASRDVSPTEAFF.

This clonotype has ten or more counts. The rearrangement uses TRBV2 and TRBJ1-6; weak D call: TRBD1 (5 bases). Per germline, CDR1 SNHLY and CDR2 FYNNEI. The V gene lost 3 bases and the J gene lost 6 bases, with 6 bases spanning the gap. This CDR3 is built from 13 residues. CDR3 coding DNA: TGTGCCAGCAGTGAGGGACCTAATTCACCCCTCCACTTT. It codes for CASSEGPNSPLHF.

This clonotype was observed a handful of times. This chain links TRBV2 with TRBJ2-7, with D tentatively TRBD1 or TRBD2 (5 bases each). The V gene lost 0 bases and the J gene lost 3 bases, with 15 bases spanning the gap. The CDR3 extends over 16 amino acids. Germline values: CDR1 SNHLY, CDR2 FYNNEI. Here the CDR3 reads CASSEALFRDHYEQYF. CDR3 coding DNA: TGTGCCAGCAGTGAAGCGTTGTTCAGGGACCACTACGAGCAGTACTTC. Together with reference TRBV2 and TRBJ2-7, the CDR3 gives the full variable domain: EPEVTQTPSHQVTQMGQEVILRCVPISNHLYFYWYRQILGQKVEFLVSFYNNEISEKSEIFDDQFSVERPDGSNFTLKIRSTKLEDSAMYFCASSEALFRDHYEQYFGPGTRLTVT.

The sample holds many counts of this clonotype. This chain uses TRBV12-3 or TRBV12-4 with TRBJ2-1; a possible D gene is TRBD1 (6 bases). The length of the CDR3 is 14 residues. The V and J ends lost 5 bases and 9 bases respectively, with 17 bases between them. This chain's CDR3 is CASSLRQGLGEQFF. As DNA, the CDR3 is TGTGCCAGCAGTCTACGTCAGGGGTTGGGTGAGCAGTTCTTC.

This clonotype was observed a few times. The chain carries TRBV30 and TRBJ2-7, with 7 bases that match TRBD1. V trimming: 4 bases; J trimming: 2 bases; junction bases outside the gene matches: 5. Germline loops: CDR1 GTSNPN, CDR2 SVGIG (reference sequence). This CDR3 contains 13 residues. CDR3 in amino acids: CAWTRDSPYEQYF. DNA for the CDR3: TGTGCCTGGACCCGGGACAGCCCCTACGAGCAGTACTTC.

J is TRBJ1-2 and V is TRBV4-1; D is uncertain. The length of the CDR3 is 13 residues. The germline CDR1 and CDR2 sequences are MGHRA and YSYEKL. Deletions cut 4 bases from V and 4 bases from J, with 10 bases between. CDR3: CASSPLGFYGYTF. DNA of the CDR3: TGCGCCAGCAGCCCCCTAGGCTTCTATGGCTACACCTTC.

This clonotype was observed at least ten times. CDR3 sequence reads: CASNKREGYEQYF. CDR3 nucleotide sequence: TGTGCCAGCAACAAGCGTGAGGGCTACGAGCAGTACTTC. V usage is TRBV12-3 or TRBV12-4 and J usage is TRBJ2-7; the D gene is possibly TRBD2 (5 bases). Trimming took off 7 bases at V and 3 bases at J, with 13 bases between the two ends. The CDR3 spans 13 residues.

Ten or more counts support this clonotype. V is TRBV20-1 and J is TRBJ1-3, with 7 bases that match TRBD1. Looked up from germline, CDR1 is DFQATT and CDR2 is SNEGSKA (reference sequence). The CDR3 consists of 14 residues. V dropped 1 base and J dropped 3; count of bases not matched to a gene: 3. CDR3: CSARAQGVGNTIYF. The CDR3 DNA reads as TGCAGTGCTAGAGCTCAGGGGGTTGGAAACACCATATATTTT.

The J gene is TRBJ1-2, the V gene TRBV10-2; D is perhaps TRBD1 (5 bases). The V end was cut by 3 bases, the J end by 4 bases, with 9 bases between. Germline V gives CDR1 WSHSY, CDR2 SAAADI. The length of the CDR3 is 13 residues. The DNA for the CDR3 is TGCGCCAGCAGTGATCGGGGGGGCTATGGCTACACCTTC. Translating it yields CASSDRGGYGYTF.

The chain employs TRBV18 and TRBJ1-3; 9 nucleotides align to TRBD1. This CDR3 is built from 17 residues. Germline-derived CDR1 and CDR2 are KGHSH and LQKENI. J lost 2 bases, V lost 3 bases, and 8 bases had no gene match. This CDR3 reads CASSPLPDRGTGNTIYF. The CDR3 bases are TGTGCCAGCTCACCCCTTCCTGACAGGGGGACTGGAAACACCATATATTTT.

Remarks on this clonotype: A much larger clonotype is one base distant, so this may be a read error. In DNA form, the CDR3 reads TGTGTCAGCAGCTTAAACAGCCCGGTGGGAGGCCAAGAGACCCAGTACTTC. It specifies CVSSLNSPVGGQETQYF. The J gene is TRBJ2-5, the V gene TRBV7-2, with D possibly being TRBD2 (6 bases). Germline V gene lookup returns CDR1 SGHTA and CDR2 FQGNSA. The CDR3 sequence is 17 residues long. The full variable domain, in which reference TRBV7-2 and TRBJ2-5 provide the parts outside the CDR3, is GAGVSQSPSNKVTEKGKDVELRCDPISGHTALYWYRQSLGQGLEFLIYFQGNSAPDKSGLPSDRFSAERTGGSVSTLTIQRTQQEDSAVYLCVSSLNSPVGGQETQYFGPGTRLLVL.

This sequence joins TRBV20-1 and TRBJ1-4; D call uncertain. The V end was cut by 0 bases, the J end by 7 bases, with 15 bases between. Germline CDR1 and CDR2: DFQATT and SNEGSKA (reference sequence). The CDR3 has 15 amino acids. In DNA form, the CDR3 reads TGCAGTGCTAGAGATGGGCCCTACCTGGGTGAAAAACTGTTTTTT. This gives the protein CSARDGPYLGEKLFF.